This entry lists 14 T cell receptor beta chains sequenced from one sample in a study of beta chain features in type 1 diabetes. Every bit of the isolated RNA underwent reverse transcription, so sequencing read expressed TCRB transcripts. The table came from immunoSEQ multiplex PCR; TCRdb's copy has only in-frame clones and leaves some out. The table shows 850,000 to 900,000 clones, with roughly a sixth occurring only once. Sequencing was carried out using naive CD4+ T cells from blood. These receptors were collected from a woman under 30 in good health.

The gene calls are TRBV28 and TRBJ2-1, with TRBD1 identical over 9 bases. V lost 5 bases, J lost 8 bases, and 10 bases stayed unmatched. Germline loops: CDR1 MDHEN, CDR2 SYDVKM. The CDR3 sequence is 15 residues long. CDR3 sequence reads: CASSSPGTGSDEQFF. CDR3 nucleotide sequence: TGTGCCAGCAGTAGCCCGGGGACAGGGAGTGATGAGCAGTTCTTC.

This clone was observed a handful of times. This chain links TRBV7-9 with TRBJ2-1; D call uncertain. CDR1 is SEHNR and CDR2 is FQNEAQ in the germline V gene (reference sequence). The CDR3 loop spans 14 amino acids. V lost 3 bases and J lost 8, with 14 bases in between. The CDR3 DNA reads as TGTGCCAGCAGCTTGCGTGATGGGTCCCATGAGCAGTTCTTC. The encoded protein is CASSLRDGSHEQFF. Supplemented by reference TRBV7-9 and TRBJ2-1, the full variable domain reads DTGVSQNPRHKITKRGQNVTFRCDPISEHNRLYWYRQTLGQGPEFLTYFQNEAQLEKSRLLSDRFSAERPKGSFSTLEIQRTEQGDSAMYLCASSLRDGSHEQFFGPGTRLTVL.

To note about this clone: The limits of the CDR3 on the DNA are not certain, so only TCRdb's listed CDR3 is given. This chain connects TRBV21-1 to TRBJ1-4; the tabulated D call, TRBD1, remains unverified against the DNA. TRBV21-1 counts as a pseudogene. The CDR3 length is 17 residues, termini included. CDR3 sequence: CASSKVGQGILREKLFF.

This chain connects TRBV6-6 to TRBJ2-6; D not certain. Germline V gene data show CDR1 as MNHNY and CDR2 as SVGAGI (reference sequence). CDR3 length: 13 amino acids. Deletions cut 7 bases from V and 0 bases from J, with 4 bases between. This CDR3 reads CASTPSGANVLTF. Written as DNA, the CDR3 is TGTGCCAGCACCCCCTCTGGGGCCAACGTCCTGACTTTC.

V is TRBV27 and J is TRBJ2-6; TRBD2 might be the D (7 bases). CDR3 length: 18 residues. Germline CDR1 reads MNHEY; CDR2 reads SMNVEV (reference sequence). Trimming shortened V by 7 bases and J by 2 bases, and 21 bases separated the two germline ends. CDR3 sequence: CASTKLGGAQTGANVLTF. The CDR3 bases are TGTGCCAGCACCAAACTAGGGGGGGCCCAAACTGGGGCCAACGTCCTGACTTTC.

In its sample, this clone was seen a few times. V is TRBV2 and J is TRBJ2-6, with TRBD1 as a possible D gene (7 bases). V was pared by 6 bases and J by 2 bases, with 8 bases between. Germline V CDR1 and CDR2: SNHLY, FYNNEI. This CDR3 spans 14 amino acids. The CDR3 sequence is CASSRGAGANVLTF. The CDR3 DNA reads TGTGCCAGCAGCAGGGGGGCTGGGGCCAACGTCCTGACTTTC.

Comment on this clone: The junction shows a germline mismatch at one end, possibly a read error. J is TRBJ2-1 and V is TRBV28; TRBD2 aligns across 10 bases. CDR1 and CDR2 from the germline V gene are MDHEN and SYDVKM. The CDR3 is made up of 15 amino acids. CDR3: CASSSPGLASYEQLF. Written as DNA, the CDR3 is TGTGCCAGCAGTTCCCCGGGACTAGCGAGTTATGAGCAGCTCTTC.

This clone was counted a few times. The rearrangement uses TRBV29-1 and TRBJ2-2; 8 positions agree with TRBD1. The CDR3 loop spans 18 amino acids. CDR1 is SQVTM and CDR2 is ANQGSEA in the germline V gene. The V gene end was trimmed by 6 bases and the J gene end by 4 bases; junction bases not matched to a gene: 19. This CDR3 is CSVVAWVSRGQGTGELFF. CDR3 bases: TGCAGCGTGGTGGCCTGGGTTTCCAGGGGGCAAGGCACCGGGGAGCTGTTTTTT.

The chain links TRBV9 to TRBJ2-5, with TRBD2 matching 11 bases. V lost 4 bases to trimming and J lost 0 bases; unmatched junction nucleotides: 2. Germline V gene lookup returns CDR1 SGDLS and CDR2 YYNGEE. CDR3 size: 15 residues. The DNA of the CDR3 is TGTGCCAGCAGCCGGACTAGCGGGTACCAAGAGACCCAGTACTTC. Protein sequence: CASSRTSGYQETQYF.

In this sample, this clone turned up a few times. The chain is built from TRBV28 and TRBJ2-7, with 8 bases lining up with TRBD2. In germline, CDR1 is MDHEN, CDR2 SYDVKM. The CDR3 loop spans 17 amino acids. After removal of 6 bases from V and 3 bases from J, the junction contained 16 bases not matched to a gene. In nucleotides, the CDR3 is TGTGCCAGCAGCTCCCACCCTATAGCGGGATCCCTCTACGAGCAGTACTTC. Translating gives CASSSHPIAGSLYEQYF.

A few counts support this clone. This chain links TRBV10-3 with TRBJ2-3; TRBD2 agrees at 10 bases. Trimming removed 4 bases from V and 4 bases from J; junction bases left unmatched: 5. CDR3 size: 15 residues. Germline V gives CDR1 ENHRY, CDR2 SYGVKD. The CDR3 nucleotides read TGTGCCATCAGTGCCAGCGGGAGGGAGGCAGATACGCAGTATTTT. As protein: CAISASGREADTQYF.

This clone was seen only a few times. The CDR3 sequence is CASTRQGPSYEQYF. The CDR3 coding sequence is TGTGCCAGCACCCGACAGGGGCCATCCTACGAGCAGTACTTC. V gene TRBV21-1 combines with J gene TRBJ2-7; the table's D call of TRBD1 was not tested on the DNA. TRBV21-1 is assigned pseudogene status. The CDR3 runs 14 residues.

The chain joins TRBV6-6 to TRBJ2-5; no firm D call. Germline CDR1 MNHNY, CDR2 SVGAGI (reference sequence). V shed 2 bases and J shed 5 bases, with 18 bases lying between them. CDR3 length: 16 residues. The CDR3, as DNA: TGTGCCAGCAGTTACAGTCAGGACCTCGGTCGGGAGACCCAGTACTTC. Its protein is CASSYSQDLGRETQYF.

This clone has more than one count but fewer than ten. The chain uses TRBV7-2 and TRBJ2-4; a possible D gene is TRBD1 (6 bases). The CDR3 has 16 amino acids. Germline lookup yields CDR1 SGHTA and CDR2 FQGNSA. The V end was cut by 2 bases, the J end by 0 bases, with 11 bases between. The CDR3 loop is CASSLTGLLAKNIQYF. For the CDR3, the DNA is TGTGCCAGCAGCTTAACAGGGCTACTAGCCAAAAACATTCAGTACTTC.